The T cell receptor beta chain under discussion was sequenced for a study of T cell responses to AZD1222 COVID-19 vaccine. General study results and limits: Dominant CD4 TCR responses targeted spike regions 160-218 and 743-854. The study reported that nearly half of spike-specific TCRs target unmutated variant regions. Clonal diversity was possibly underestimated, and white British individuals and females predominated among donors.

The sample holds one count of this clone. Its matching antigen is unknown. TCRdb keeps only in-frame clones here, not all; method: immunoSEQ multiplex PCR. The sample includes around 140,000 clones, approximately 90% of them seen just once. This receptor was obtained from an adult in good health. The material sequenced was peripheral blood, taken on day 0 of AZD1222 vaccination.

As DNA, the CDR3 is TGTGCCTGGAGTCCCTCTCTGGGTCCCTATGGCTACACCTTC. Encoded protein: CAWSPSLGPYGYTF. This chain uses TRBV30 with TRBJ1-2; D is undetermined. The CDR3 has 14 residues. Germline assignment: CDR1 GTSNPN and CDR2 SVGIG (reference sequence). With 2 bases removed from V and 4 bases from J, the gap between germline ends came to 14 bases.